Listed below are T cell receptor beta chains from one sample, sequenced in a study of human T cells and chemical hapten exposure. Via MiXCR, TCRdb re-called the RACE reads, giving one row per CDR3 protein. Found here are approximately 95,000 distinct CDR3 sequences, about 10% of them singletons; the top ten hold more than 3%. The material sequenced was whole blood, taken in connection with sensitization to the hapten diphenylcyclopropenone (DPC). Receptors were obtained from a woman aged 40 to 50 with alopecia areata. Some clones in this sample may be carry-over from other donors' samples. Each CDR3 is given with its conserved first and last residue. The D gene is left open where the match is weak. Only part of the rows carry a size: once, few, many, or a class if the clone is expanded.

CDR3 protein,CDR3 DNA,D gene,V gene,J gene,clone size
CASKGDPVTDTQYF,TGTGCCAGTAAAGGGGACCCCGTCACAGATACGCAGTATTTT,-,TRBV19,TRBJ2-3,many
CATSRARSEQFF,TGTGCCACCAGCAGAGCGCGGTCTGAGCAGTTCTTC,-,TRBV15,TRBJ2-1,many
CASSSRGQRSTVNSPLHF,TGTGCCAGCAGCTCAAGGGGACAGCGATCTACAGTAAATTCACCCCTCCACTTT,TRBD1,TRBV7-2,TRBJ1-6,many
CASSLGSEQYF,TGTGCCAGCAGTTTAGGGAGCGAGCAGTACTTC,-,TRBV28,TRBJ2-7,many
CASSVTSGGNEQFF,TGTGCCAGCAGCGTTACTAGCGGGGGGAATGAGCAGTTCTTC,TRBD2,TRBV11-2,TRBJ2-1,many
CASSQTDRANTEAFF,TGCGCCAGCAGCCAAACGGACCGGGCGAACACTGAAGCTTTCTTT,-,TRBV4-1,TRBJ1-1,few
CASSLHPLREQYF,TGTGCCAGCAGCTTACACCCGCTTCGGGAGCAGTACTTC,-,TRBV11-3,TRBJ2-7,many
CASSQVVYQPQHF,TGCGCCAGCAGCCAAGTTGTGTATCAGCCCCAGCATTTT,-,TRBV4-1,TRBJ1-5,many
CASSVAPRGIEAFF,TGTGCCAGCAGCGTCGCCCCCAGGGGCATTGAAGCTTTCTTT,-,TRBV9,TRBJ1-1,-
CSAPDSYNEQFF,TGCAGTGCCCCGGACAGCTACAATGAGCAGTTCTTC,-,TRBV20-1,TRBJ2-1,few
CASLGPRGGNEQFF,TGTGCCAGCTTGGGCCCTCGGGGGGGAAATGAGCAGTTCTTC,TRBD2,TRBV12-3/TRBV12-4,TRBJ2-1,few
CALTSSTDTQYF,TGTGCCTTGACAAGTAGCACAGATACGCAGTATTTT,-,TRBV30,TRBJ2-3,-
CASSYSAANTEAFF,TGTGCCAGCAGTTACTCTGCGGCGAACACTGAAGCTTTCTTT,-,TRBV6-2/TRBV6-3,TRBJ1-1,-